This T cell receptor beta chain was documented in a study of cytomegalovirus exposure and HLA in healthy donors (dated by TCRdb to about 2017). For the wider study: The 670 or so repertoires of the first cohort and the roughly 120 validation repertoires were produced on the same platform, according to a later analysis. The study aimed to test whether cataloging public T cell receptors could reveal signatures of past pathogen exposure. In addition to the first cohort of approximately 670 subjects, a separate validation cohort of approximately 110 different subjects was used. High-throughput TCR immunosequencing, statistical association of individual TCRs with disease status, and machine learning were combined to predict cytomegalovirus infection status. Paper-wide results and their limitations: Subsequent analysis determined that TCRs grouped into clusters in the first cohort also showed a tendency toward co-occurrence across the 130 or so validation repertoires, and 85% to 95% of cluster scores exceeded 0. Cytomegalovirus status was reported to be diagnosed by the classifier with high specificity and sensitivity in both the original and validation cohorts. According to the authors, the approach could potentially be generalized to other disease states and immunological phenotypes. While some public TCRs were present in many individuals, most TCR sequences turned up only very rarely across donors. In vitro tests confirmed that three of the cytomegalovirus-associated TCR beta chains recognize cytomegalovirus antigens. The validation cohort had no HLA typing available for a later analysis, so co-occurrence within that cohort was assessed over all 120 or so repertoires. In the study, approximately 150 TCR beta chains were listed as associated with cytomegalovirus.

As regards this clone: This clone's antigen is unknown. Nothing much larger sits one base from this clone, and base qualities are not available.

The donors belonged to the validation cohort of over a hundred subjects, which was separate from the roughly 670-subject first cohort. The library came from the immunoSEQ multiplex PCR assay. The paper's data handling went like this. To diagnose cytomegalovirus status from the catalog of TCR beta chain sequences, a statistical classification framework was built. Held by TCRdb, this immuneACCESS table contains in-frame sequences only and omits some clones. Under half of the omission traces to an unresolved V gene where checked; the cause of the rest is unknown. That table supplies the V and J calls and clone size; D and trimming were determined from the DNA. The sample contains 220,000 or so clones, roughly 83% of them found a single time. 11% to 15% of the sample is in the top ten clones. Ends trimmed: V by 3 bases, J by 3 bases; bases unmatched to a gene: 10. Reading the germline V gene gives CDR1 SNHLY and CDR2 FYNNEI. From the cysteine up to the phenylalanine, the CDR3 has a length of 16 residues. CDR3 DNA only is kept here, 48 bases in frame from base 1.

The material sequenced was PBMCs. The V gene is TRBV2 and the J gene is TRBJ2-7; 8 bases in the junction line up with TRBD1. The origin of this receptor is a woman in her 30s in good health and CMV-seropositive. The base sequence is TGTGCCAGCAGTGATCAGGGGGCGCATTATTACTACGAGCAGTACTTC. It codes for CASSDQGAHYYYEQYF.